What follows is one T cell receptor beta chain and its context. Generated by immunoSEQ multiplex PCR, the TCRdb table keeps only in-frame clones and is missing some. The sample shows over 650 clones, under 85% of them seen only once. Treatment described: preoperative locoregional IRX-2 cytokine immunotherapy. This phase Ib study tested locoregional IRX-2 cytokine immunotherapy given before surgery. The data belong to a study of preoperative IRX-2 immunotherapy in early breast cancer. CDR1 and CDR2 (germline): SGHRS, YFSETQ. With V trimmed by 5 bases and J by 4 bases, 5 bases remained unmatched. There are 14 residues in the CDR3.

The source material was tumor tissue, sampled after IRX-2 immunotherapy. The V gene is TRBV5-1, the J gene TRBJ2-2; 7 positions agree with TRBD2. The clonotype comes from a human donor with breast cancer. CDR3 sequence: CASRSRGGTGELFF. The CDR3 coding sequence is TGCGCCAGCAGGTCTCGCGGGGGCACCGGGGAGCTGTTTTTT.